The TCR beta chain described here comes from a study of blood T cell repertoires in COVID-19. Across the study: Specimens from acute and convalescent COVID-19 originated in the United States, Italy and Spain. PBMCs, B-cell-depleted T cells, or T cells were the source of the cDNA or gDNA that made up the material.

All enrollees were roughly 18 to 90 years old and from roughly 22 US areas. As handled by the study authors: Amplification from reference gene primers served as the basis for estimated nucleated cell counts. Assay: immunoSEQ multiplex PCR; the TCRdb copy retains only in-frame clones and omits some. That table furnishes V, J and clone size, whereas the DNA furnished D and trimming. The sample has about 240,000 clones; approximately 86% are singletons. CDR1 is LGHDT and CDR2 is YNNKEL in the germline V gene (reference sequence). V was pared by 2 bases and J by 6 bases, with 14 bases between. This CDR3 is built from 14 residues.

Sequencing input: PBMCs or T cells enriched from blood (not recorded which). The TCR sequence derives from a woman in her 40s with acute COVID-19. The chain is built from TRBV3-1 (or the pseudogene TRBV3-2) and TRBJ2-7; tentative D call: TRBD2 (6 bases). The CDR3 loop is CASSQQTSRIEQYF. As DNA, the CDR3 is TGTGCCAGCAGCCAACAGACTAGTAGGATCGAGCAGTACTTC.